What follows is one T cell receptor (beta chain) and its context. This record comes from a study of blood T cell repertoires in COVID-19. The authors' processing: Cell counts per sample came from amplifying reference gene primers. Sequenced by immunoSEQ multiplex PCR; TCRdb stores in-frame clones only, minus some. Clone size and the V and J calls come from that table; the DNA yielded D and trimming. Of over 100,000 clones listed, 70% to 85% are singletons. This CDR3 spans 13 amino acids. With 3 bases removed from V and 4 bases from J, the gap between germline ends came to 9 bases. The J gene is TRBJ1-2, the V gene TRBV12-3 or TRBV12-4; D is perhaps TRBD1 (5 bases). The sequenced sample consisted of peripheral blood. The origin of this receptor is a woman between 70 and 85 years old with acute or convalescent COVID-19. CDR3 protein: CASSFRVAYGYTF. CDR3 DNA sequence: TGTGCCAGCAGTTTCAGGGTGGCCTATGGCTACACCTTC.